The 24 T cell receptor beta chains presented below share a single source sample, sequenced in a study of T cells after yellow fever vaccination (dated by TCRdb to the late 2010s). Taken with the paper, the label for treatment or condition translates to: live attenuated yellow fever vaccine strain. The method was 5' RACE. The sample was run on an Illumina HiSeq 2500. TCRdb ran its own pipeline on the public reads, namely fastp trimming at Q25 and MiXCR clone calling, and kept in-frame beta chains. Rows are unified per CDR3 protein, each entry keeping the most common DNA and genes. The sample table shows 100,000 to 150,000 distinct CDR3 sequences, and about 7.4% are seen once. In total, the top ten clones hold nearly 2.5% of the sample. Sequences were derived from CD4+ T cells sorted from PBMCs, sampled approximately 11 days after the first yellow fever vaccination. These receptors came from a young man who received the YFV17D yellow fever vaccine.

This clonotype was seen a handful of times. This chain joins TRBV20-1 and TRBJ2-1; D possibly corresponds to TRBD2 (6 bases). V was trimmed by 5 bases and J by 5 bases, leaving 19 bases between them. The CDR3 extends over 15 amino acids. Germline V gene data show CDR1 as DFQATT and CDR2 as SNEGSKA (reference sequence). The chain's CDR3 is CSAHHGAGFNNEQFF. CDR3 nucleotide sequence: TGCAGTGCTCACCACGGGGCGGGGTTCAACAATGAGCAGTTCTTC.

This clonotype appeared many times. The chain recombines TRBV7-9 with TRBJ1-3, with D tentatively TRBD1 (5 bases). Trimming pared 6 bases from V and 0 bases from J, leaving 15 bases between. CDR3 length: 16 residues. Germline V gene sequence: CDR1 SEHNR, CDR2 FQNEAQ (reference sequence). The CDR3 region has the DNA TGTGCCAGCAGTCTGCAGGCGACAGCCTCTGGAAACACCATATATTTT. Translated, it gives CASSLQATASGNTIYF.

This clonotype was detected ten times or more. This chain uses TRBV20-1 with TRBJ2-5; D not resolved. Germline V gene lookup returns CDR1 DFQATT and CDR2 SNEGSKA (reference sequence). The CDR3 length is 11 residues. V lost 1 base to trimming and J lost 5 bases, with 5 bases between them. CDR3 loop: CSARGPETQYF. CDR3 DNA: TGCAGTGCTAGAGGTCCGGAGACCCAGTACTTC.

This clonotype was counted at least ten times. The chain carries TRBV4-3 and TRBJ2-5, with D possibly matching TRBD2 (6 bases). V gave up 0 bases and J gave up 5 bases, with 16 bases separating them. Germline CDR1 and CDR2: LGHNA and YSLEER. This CDR3 region has 16 residues. The CDR3 nucleotides read TGCGCCAGCAGCCAAGAGTCTGCGGGAATGCTGGAGACCCAGTACTTC. It specifies CASSQESAGMLETQYF.

This clonotype was recorded a few times. The chain employs TRBV19 and TRBJ1-4; D ambiguous. CDR1 is LNHDA, CDR2 SQIVND, per germline (reference sequence). The CDR3 has 11 amino acids. Trimming cost V 5 bases and J 8 bases, with 6 bases left between them. The CDR3 sequence is CASSSREKLFF. The CDR3 coding sequence is TGTGCCAGTAGTTCGCGGGAAAAACTGTTTTTT.

The chain employs TRBV5-1 and TRBJ1-5; no firm D call. The CDR3 covers 13 residues. Germline CDR1 and CDR2: SGHRS and YFSETQ. V lost 2 bases to trimming and J lost 8 bases, with 11 bases between them. CDR3 protein: CASSFNPGEPQHF. In nucleotides, the CDR3 is TGCGCCAGCAGCTTTAACCCCGGGGAGCCCCAGCATTTT.

This clonotype was seen repeatedly, ten times or more. The chain joins TRBV5-6 to TRBJ2-2, with unresolved D. The V and J ends lost 0 bases and 0 bases respectively, with 6 bases between them. The CDR3 runs to 15 residues. Germline V gene data show CDR1 as SGHDT and CDR2 as YYEEEE. CDR3 coding DNA: TGTGCCAGCAGCTTGGGGGCCGCGAACACCGGGGAGCTGTTTTTT. Residues: CASSLGAANTGELFF. The whole variable domain, filled in from reference TRBV5-6 and TRBJ2-2, reads DAGVTQSPTHLIKTRGQQVTLRCSPKSGHDTVSWYQQALGQGPQFIFQYYEEEERQRGNFPDRFSGHQFPNYSSELNVNALLLGDSALYLCASSLGAANTGELFFGEGSRLTVL.

This clonotype was seen repeatedly, ten times or more. The chain couples TRBV4-1 to TRBJ1-1, with TRBD1 matching 8 bases. V shed 4 bases and J 1 base; nucleotides not matched to a gene: 5. Germline CDR1 is MGHRA and CDR2 is YSYEKL. The CDR3 runs 15 residues. The chain's CDR3 is CASSPGQGSNTEAFF. The CDR3 region has the DNA TGCGCCAGCAGCCCCGGACAGGGATCGAACACTGAAGCTTTCTTT.

The gene calls are TRBV5-5 and TRBJ2-5; no reliable D call. Per the germline V gene, CDR1 is SGHKS and CDR2 is YYEKEE (reference sequence). V lost 3 bases and J lost 1, with 7 bases in between. The CDR3 spans 13 residues. The CDR3 protein is CASSSISQETQYF. DNA for the CDR3: TGTGCCAGCAGCTCGATATCCCAAGAGACCCAGTACTTC. Full variable domain (outside the CDR3, taken from reference TRBV5-5 and TRBJ2-5): DAGVTQSPTHLIKTRGQQVTLRCSPISGHKSVSWYQQVLGQGPQFIFQYYEKEERGRGNFPDRFSARQFPNYSSELNVNALLLGDSALYLCASSSISQETQYFGPGTRLLVL.

The chain has TRBV5-4 and TRBJ2-3; TRBD2 is a possible D gene (7 bases). The CDR3 consists of 16 residues. Germline CDR1 is SGHNT and CDR2 is YYREEE (reference sequence). Trimming took off 0 bases at V and 1 base at J, with 12 bases between the two ends. CDR3 sequence reads: CASSLGRGGGTDTQYF. In nucleotides, the CDR3 is TGTGCCAGCAGCTTGGGAAGAGGGGGGGGCACAGATACGCAGTATTTT.

A remark on this clonotype: A clone one base away is much larger, so this may be a read error. Here the CDR3 reads CASSVKGGEQFF. Written as DNA, the CDR3 is TGTGCCAGCAGCGTAAAGGGTGGTGAGCAGTTCTTC. The rearrangement joins TRBV9 to TRBJ2-1; no definite D call. Germline CDR1 reads SGDLS; CDR2 reads YYNGEE. This CDR3 has 12 amino acids. V was trimmed by 1 base and J by 9 bases, leaving 8 bases between them.

This clonotype was counted many times. The V call is TRBV29-1, the J call TRBJ2-1; 10 nucleotides line up with TRBD1. The V segment lost 7 bases and the J segment 1 base; nucleotides outside the gene matches: 4. Germline V gene lookup returns CDR1 SQVTM and CDR2 ANQGSEA. This CDR3 region has 14 residues. CDR3 sequence (DNA): TGCAGCGCTGCGGGACAGGGGTCCTACAATGAGCAGTTCTTC. Translated, it gives CSAAGQGSYNEQFF.

This clonotype was seen once. Just one base apart from a much larger clone, this may be a read error. The rearrangement joins TRBV11-2 to TRBJ2-1; 8 bases agree with TRBD2. This CDR3 has 13 residues. Looked up from germline, CDR1 is SGHAT and CDR2 is FQNNGV. Trimming at V came to 1 base and at J to 7 bases, leaving 0 bases not matched to a gene. CDR3 amino acids: CASSLGLANEQFF. CDR3 nucleotide sequence: TGTGCCAGCAGCTTAGGACTAGCGAATGAGCAGTTCTTC.

This clonotype was counted at least ten times. The rearrangement joins TRBV12-3 or TRBV12-4 to TRBJ2-5; D might be TRBD2 (6 bases). V was cut by 3 bases and J by 0 bases, with 14 bases left in between. The CDR3 length is 16 residues. The CDR3 spells CASSFFLGRYQETQYF. The CDR3 coding sequence is TGTGCCAGCAGTTTCTTCCTAGGGAGGTACCAAGAGACCCAGTACTTC.

This clonotype was observed a handful of times. The V call is TRBV4-2, the J call TRBJ2-1; TRBD2 matches 8 bases. V trimming: 2 bases; J trimming: 0 bases; junction bases outside the gene matches: 3. The CDR3 runs 16 residues. Per germline, CDR1 LGHNA and CDR2 YNFKEQ. DNA of the CDR3: TGTGCCAGCAGCCAACCCAGCGGGGGCTCCTACAATGAGCAGTTCTTC. This sequence encodes CASSQPSGGSYNEQFF.

The table lists this clonotype with many counts. The chain combines TRBV29-1 with TRBJ2-1; 8 bases align to TRBD1. V lost 5 bases and J lost 4; bases outside the gene matches: 7. Germline V gene sequence: CDR1 SQVTM, CDR2 ANQGSEA. This CDR3 region has 14 residues. CDR3 sequence: CSVQSQGGYNEQFF. The CDR3 coding sequence is TGCAGCGTTCAATCACAGGGGGGTTACAATGAGCAGTTCTTC.

This clonotype showed up many times. The CDR3, as DNA: TGTGCCAGCAGTTTAAATCCTAGACAAGAGACCCAGTACTTC. It encodes CASSLNPRQETQYF. The chain has TRBV12-3 or TRBV12-4 and TRBJ2-5; D is undetermined. The V end lost 2 bases, the J end lost 2 bases, and 9 bases lay between the germline ends. The CDR3 totals 14 residues.

This clonotype was observed a few times. The CDR3 reads CSARGRGAEAFF. The CDR3 DNA sequence: TGCAGTGCTAGGGGCAGGGGAGCTGAAGCTTTCTTT. The chain links TRBV20-1 to TRBJ1-1; perhaps TRBD1 as D (6 bases). Looked up from germline, CDR1 is DFQATT and CDR2 is SNEGSKA (reference sequence). This CDR3 contains 12 residues. Trimming removed 3 bases from V and 6 bases from J, with 11 bases in between.

A note on this clonotype: This sequence may be a read error, since a much larger clone differs from it by one base. The CDR3 sequence: CSATGTGSPYEQYF. The DNA of the CDR3 is TGCAGTGCTACGGGGACAGGGAGTCCCTACGAGCAGTACTTC. The rearrangement joins TRBV20-1 to TRBJ2-7; 9 bases map to TRBD1. Trimming removed 4 bases from V and 2 bases from J; junction bases left unmatched: 6. The germline gives CDR1 DFQATT, CDR2 SNEGSKA (reference sequence). This CDR3 region has 14 residues.

This clonotype was seen more than once but under ten times. The chain couples TRBV7-2 to TRBJ2-7; TRBD2 aligns across 7 bases. The V segment lost 5 bases and the J segment 3 bases; nucleotides outside the gene matches: 4. CDR3 size: 13 residues. Germline values: CDR1 SGHTA, CDR2 FQGNSA. Here the CDR3 DNA reads TGTGCCAGCAGCCAAGCGGGGTACTACGAGCAGTACTTC. This codes for CASSQAGYYEQYF.

Many counts were recorded for this clonotype. The chain employs TRBV2 and TRBJ2-1; no reliable D call. This CDR3 comprises 12 residues. CDR1 SNHLY and CDR2 FYNNEI come from the germline V gene. Trimming took 8 bases from V and 9 from J, leaving 14 bases between them. The CDR3 protein is CASLRVAIEQFF. The CDR3 DNA sequence: TGTGCCAGCTTAAGGGTCGCAATTGAGCAGTTCTTC.

This clonotype was seen at least ten times. The chain recombines TRBV12-3 or TRBV12-4 with TRBJ2-3; D perhaps matches TRBD1 (5 bases). Trimming took 5 bases from V and 4 from J, leaving 13 bases between them. There are 14 residues in the CDR3. This CDR3 is CASSRFQGADTQYF. Written as DNA, the CDR3 is TGTGCCAGCAGTCGCTTTCAGGGCGCAGATACGCAGTATTTT.

This clonotype showed up many times. The chain recombines TRBV11-2 with TRBJ1-2; D is perhaps TRBD1 (6 bases). The V gene lost 0 bases and the J gene lost 5 bases, with 10 bases spanning the gap. The germline CDR1 and CDR2 sequences are SGHAT and FQNNGV. The CDR3 has 14 amino acids. CDR3: CASSLDRGIYGYTF. The CDR3 DNA reads as TGTGCCAGCAGCTTAGACAGGGGCATATATGGCTACACCTTC.

This clonotype was seen ten or more times. The chain uses TRBV5-1 and TRBJ2-2, with D perhaps TRBD1 (6 bases). The V and J ends lost 2 bases and 4 bases respectively, with 12 bases between them. In germline, CDR1 is SGHRS, CDR2 YFSETQ. CDR3 length equals 15 residues. The CDR3 protein is CASSLTGQGTGELFF. The CDR3 nucleotides read TGCGCCAGCAGCTTAACAGGGCAAGGCACCGGGGAGCTGTTTTTT.